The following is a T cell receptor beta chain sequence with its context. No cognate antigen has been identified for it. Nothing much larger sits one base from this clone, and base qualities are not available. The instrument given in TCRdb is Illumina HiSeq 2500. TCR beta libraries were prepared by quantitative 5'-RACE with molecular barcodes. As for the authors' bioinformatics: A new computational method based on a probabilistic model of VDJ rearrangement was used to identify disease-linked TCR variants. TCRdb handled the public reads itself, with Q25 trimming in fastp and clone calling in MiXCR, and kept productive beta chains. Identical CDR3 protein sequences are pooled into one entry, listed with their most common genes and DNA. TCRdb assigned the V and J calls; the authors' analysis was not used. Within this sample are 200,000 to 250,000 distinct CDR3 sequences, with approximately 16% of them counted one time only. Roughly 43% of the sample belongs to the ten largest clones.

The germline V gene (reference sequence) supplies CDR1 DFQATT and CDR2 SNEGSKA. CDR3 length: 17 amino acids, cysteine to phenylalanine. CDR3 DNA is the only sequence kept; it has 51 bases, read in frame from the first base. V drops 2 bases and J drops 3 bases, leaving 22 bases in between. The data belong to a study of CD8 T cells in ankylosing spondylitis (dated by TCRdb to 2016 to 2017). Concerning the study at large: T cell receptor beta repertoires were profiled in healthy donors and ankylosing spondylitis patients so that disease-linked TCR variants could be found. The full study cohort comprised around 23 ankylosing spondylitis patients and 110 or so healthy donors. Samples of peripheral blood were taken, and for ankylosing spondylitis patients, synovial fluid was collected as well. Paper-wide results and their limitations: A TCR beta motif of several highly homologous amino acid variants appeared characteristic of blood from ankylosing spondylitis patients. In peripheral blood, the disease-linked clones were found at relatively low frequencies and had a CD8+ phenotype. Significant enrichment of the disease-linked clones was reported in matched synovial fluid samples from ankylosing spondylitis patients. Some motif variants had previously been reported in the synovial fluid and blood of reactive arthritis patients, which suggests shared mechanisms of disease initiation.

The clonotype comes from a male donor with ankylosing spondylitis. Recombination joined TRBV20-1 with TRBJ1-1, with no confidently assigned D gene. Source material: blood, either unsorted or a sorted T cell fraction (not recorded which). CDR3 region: CSARLHRVLEAYTEAFF. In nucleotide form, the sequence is TGCAGTGCTAGACTTCATCGGGTTCTGGAGGCGTACACTGAAGCTTTCTTT.